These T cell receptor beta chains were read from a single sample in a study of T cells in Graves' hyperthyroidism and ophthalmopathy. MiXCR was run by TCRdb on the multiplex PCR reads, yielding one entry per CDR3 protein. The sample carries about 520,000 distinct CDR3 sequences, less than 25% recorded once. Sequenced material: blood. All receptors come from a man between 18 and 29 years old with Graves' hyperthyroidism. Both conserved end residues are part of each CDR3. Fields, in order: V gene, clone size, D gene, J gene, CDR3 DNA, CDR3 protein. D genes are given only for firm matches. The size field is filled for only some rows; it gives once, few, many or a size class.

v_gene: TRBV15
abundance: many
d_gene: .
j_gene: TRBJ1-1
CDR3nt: TGTGCCACCAGCAGAGGTGGAGGGTTGAACACTGAAGCTTTCTTT
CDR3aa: CATSRGGGLNTEAFF

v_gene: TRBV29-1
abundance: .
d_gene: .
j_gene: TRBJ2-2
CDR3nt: TGCAGGTCGCGAACCGGGGAGCTGTTTTTT
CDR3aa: CRSRTGELFF

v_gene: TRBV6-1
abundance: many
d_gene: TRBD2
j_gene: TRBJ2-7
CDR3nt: TGTGCCAGCAGTGAAGCTAGCGGGGGGGCCTACGAGCAGTACTTC
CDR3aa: CASSEASGGAYEQYF

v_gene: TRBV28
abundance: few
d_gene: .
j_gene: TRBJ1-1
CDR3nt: TGTGCCAGCAGCGGATTAGAGCAGGGAGATTCAGCTTTCTTT
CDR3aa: CASSGLEQGDSAFF

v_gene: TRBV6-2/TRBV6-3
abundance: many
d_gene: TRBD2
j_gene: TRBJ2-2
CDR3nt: TGTGCCAGCAGTTACTGGACTAGCGGGGGCCTGAACACCGGGGAGCTGTTTTTT
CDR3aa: CASSYWTSGGLNTGELFF

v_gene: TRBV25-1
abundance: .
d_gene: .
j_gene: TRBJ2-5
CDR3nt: TGTGCCAGCAGTGAACCCCGCTCCGAAGAGACCCAGTACTTC
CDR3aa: CASSEPRSEETQYF

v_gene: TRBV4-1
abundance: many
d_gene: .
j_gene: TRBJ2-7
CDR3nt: TGCGCCAGCAGCCAAGTAATTCTCCGGGACGGCTCCTACGAGCAGTACTTC
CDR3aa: CASSQVILRDGSYEQYF

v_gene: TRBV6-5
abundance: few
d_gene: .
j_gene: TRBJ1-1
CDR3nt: TGTGCCAGCAGTTACTCAAATGGGGTGAACACTGAAGCTTTCTTT
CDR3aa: CASSYSNGVNTEAFF

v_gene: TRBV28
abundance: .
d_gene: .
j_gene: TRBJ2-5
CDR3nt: TGTGCCAGCGGGAGACCGCGCCAAGAGACCCAGTACTTC
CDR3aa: CASGRPRQETQYF

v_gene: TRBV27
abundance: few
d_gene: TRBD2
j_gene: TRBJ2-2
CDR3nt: TGTGCCAGCAGTTTCACCGGGACTAGCGCCCCCGGGGAGCTGTTTTTT
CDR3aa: CASSFTGTSAPGELFF

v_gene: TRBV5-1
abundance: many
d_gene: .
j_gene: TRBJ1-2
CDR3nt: TGCGCCAGCAGCTTGGATGCAATGGGGGATGGCTACACCTTC
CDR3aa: CASSLDAMGDGYTF

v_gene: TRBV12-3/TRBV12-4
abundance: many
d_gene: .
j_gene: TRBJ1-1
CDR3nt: TGTGCCAGCAGCCCTATCGGGGCGAACACTGAAGCTTTCTTT
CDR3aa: CASSPIGANTEAFF

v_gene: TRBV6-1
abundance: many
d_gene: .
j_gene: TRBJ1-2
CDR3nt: TGTGCCAGCAGTGAACAGGGAAAATATGGCTACACCTTC
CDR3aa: CASSEQGKYGYTF

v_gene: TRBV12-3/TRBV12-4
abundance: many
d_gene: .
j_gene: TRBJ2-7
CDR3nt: TGTGCCAGCAGCTCCCTAGGGGGGCCCTACGAGCAGTACTTC
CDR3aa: CASSSLGGPYEQYF

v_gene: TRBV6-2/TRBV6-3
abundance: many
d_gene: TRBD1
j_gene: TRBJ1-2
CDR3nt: TGTGCCAGCACAATCCATCAATTGACAGGGGGCTATGGCTACACCTTC
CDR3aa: CASTIHQLTGGYGYTF

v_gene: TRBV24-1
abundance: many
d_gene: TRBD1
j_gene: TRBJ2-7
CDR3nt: TGTGCCACCGGGGACAGGGAACTACCTTTCTACGAGCAGTACTTC
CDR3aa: CATGDRELPFYEQYF

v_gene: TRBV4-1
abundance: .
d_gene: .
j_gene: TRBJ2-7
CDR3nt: TGCGCCAGCAGCCAACAGGGGTTCTACGAGCAGTACTTC
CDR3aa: CASSQQGFYEQYF

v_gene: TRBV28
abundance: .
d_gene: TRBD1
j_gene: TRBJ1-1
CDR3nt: TGTGCCAGCAGTTTAGGGGACAGGGGAAGAGCTTTCTTT
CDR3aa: CASSLGDRGRAFF

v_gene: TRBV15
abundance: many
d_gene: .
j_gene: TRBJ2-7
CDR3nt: TGTGCCACCCAGTCGACAGAAGGGGTCTACGAGCAGTACTTC
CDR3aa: CATQSTEGVYEQYF

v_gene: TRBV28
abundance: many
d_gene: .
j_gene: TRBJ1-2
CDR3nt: TGTGCCAGCAGTCTTACAGGGATCGGGGGAGGCTACACCTTC
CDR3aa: CASSLTGIGGGYTF

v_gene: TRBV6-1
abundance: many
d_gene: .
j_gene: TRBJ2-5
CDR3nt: TGTGCCAGCAGCGGAGGTGCGGGCAGCGAAGAGACCCAGTACTTC
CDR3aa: CASSGGAGSEETQYF

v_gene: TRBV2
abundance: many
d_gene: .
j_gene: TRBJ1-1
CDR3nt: TGTGCCAGCACCGAGGGGGAGATCCTTGAAGCTTTCTTT
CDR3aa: CASTEGEILEAFF

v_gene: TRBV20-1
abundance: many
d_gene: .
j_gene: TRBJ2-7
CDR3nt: TGCAGTGCTAGATCCATTCGGGGTATCTACGAGCAGTACTTC
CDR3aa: CSARSIRGIYEQYF

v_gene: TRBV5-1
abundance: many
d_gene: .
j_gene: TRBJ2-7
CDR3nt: TGCGCCAGCAGCTTGACTGGACAAAGGCTTAACGAGCAGTACTTC
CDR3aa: CASSLTGQRLNEQYF